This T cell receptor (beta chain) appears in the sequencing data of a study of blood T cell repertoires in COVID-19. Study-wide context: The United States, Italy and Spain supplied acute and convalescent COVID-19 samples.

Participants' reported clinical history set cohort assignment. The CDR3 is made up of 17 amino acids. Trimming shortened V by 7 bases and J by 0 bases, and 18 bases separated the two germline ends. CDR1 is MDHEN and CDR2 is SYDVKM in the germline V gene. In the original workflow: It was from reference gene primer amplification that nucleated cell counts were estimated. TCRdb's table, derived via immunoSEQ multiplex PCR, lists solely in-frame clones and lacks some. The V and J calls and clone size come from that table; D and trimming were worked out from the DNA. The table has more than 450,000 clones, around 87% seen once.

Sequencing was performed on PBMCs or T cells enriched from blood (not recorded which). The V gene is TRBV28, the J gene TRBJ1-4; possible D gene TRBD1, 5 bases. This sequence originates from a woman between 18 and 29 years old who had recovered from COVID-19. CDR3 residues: CASISGTGLPTNEKLFF. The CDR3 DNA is TGTGCCAGCATTTCCGGGACGGGACTTCCAACTAATGAAAAACTGTTTTTT.